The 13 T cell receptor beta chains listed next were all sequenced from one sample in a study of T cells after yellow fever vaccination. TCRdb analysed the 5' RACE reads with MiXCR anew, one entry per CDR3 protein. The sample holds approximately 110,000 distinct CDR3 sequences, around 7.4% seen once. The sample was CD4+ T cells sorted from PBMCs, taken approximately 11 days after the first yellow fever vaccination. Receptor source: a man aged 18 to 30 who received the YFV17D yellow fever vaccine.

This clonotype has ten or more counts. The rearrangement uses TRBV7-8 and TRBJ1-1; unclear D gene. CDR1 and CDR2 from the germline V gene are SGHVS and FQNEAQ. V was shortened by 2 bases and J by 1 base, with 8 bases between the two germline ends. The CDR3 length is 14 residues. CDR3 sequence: CASSLFSGNTEAFF. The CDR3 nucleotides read TGTGCCAGCAGCTTATTTAGTGGGAACACTGAAGCTTTCTTT.

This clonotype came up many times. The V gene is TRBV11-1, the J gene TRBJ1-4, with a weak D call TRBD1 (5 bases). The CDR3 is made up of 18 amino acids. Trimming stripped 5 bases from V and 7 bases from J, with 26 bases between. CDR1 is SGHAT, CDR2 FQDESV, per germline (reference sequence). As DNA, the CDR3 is TGTGCCAGCAGCCCATACCCCAGCACCCCCGGGGGGACTGAAAAACTGTTTTTT. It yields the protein CASSPYPSTPGGTEKLFF.

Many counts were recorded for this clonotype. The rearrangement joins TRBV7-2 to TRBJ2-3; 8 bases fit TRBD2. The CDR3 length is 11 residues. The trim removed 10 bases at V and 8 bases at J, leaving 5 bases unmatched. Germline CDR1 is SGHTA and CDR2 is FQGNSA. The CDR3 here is CATLGGATQYF. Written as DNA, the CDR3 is TGTGCCACCCTCGGGGGGGCTACGCAGTATTTT.

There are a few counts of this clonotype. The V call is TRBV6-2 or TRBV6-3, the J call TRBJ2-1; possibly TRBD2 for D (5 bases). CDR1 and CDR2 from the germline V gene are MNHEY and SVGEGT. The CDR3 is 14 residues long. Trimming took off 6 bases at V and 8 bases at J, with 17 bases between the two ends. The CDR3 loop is CASREGPGGYEQFF. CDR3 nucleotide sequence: TGTGCCAGCAGAGAGGGTCCCGGTGGGTATGAGCAGTTCTTC.

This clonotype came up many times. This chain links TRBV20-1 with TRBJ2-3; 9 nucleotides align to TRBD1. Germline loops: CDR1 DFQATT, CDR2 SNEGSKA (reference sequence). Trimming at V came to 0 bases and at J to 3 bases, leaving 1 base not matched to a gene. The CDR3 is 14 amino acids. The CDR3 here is CSAREGTGTDTQYF. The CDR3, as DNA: TGCAGTGCTAGAGAGGGGACAGGGACAGATACGCAGTATTTT.

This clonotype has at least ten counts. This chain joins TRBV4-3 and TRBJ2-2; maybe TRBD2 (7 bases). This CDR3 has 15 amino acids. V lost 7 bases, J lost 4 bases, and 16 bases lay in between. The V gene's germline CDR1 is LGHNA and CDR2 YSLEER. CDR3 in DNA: TGCGCCAGCACCTACCGCGGGGGCTCCACCGGGGAGCTGTTTTTT. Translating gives CASTYRGGSTGELFF.

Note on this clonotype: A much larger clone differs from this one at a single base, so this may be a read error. CDR3 sequence (DNA): TGTGCCAGCAGCTTGAAAGATACGCACTATTTT. Translating it yields CASSLKDTHYF. The chain recombines TRBV11-3 with TRBJ2-3; unclear D gene. Per germline, CDR1 SGHNT and CDR2 YENEEA. The CDR3 is 11 residues long.

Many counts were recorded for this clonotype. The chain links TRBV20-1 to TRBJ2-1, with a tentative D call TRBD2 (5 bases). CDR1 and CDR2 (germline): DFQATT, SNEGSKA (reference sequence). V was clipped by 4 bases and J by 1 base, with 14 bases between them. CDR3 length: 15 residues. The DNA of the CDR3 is TGCAGTGCTATGCCTGGACGGGGATCCTACAATGAGCAGTTCTTC. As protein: CSAMPGRGSYNEQFF.

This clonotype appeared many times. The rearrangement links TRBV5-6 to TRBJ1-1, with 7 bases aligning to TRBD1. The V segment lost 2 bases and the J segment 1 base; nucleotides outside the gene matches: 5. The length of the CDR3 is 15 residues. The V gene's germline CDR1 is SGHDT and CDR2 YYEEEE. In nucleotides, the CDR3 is TGTGCCAGCAGCTTAGCCGGGACAGAGAACACTGAAGCTTTCTTT. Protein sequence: CASSLAGTENTEAFF.

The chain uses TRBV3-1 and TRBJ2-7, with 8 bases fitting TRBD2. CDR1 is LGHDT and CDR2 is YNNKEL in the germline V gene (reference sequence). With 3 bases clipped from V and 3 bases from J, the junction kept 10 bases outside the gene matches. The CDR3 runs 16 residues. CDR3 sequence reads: CASSQTTGTRNYEQYF. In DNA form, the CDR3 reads TGTGCCAGCAGCCAGACTACCGGGACTAGAAACTACGAGCAGTACTTC.

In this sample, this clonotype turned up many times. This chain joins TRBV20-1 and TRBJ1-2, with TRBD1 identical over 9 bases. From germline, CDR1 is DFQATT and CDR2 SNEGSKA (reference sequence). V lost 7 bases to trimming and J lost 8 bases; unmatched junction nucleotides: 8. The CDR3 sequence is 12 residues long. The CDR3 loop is CSVLQGAGGYTF. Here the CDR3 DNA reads TGCAGTGTCCTACAGGGGGCCGGCGGCTACACCTTC.

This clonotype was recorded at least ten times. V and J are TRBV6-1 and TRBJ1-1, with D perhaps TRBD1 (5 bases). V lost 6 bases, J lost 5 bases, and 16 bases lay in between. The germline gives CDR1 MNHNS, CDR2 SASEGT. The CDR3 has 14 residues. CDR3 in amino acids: CASRRDPPVTEAFF. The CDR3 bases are TGTGCCAGCAGGAGGGACCCTCCAGTAACTGAAGCTTTCTTT.

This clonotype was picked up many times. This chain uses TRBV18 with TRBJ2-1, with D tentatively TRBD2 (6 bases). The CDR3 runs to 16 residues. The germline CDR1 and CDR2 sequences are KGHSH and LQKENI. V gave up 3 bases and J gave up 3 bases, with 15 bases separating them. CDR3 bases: TGTGCCAGCTCACCTCGGGGGACCCGTATCTACAATGAGCAGTTCTTC. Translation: CASSPRGTRIYNEQFF.